This T cell receptor beta chain is from a study of immune heterogeneity within non-small cell lung tumors. General observations from the study: A moderate but significant correlation was observed between local T-cell clonality and local tumor mutational burden (R around 0.32). Individual patients largely had distinct high-frequency T-cell receptor beta clonotypes from one another.

CDR3 length equals 16 residues. Germline loops: CDR1 SGHAT, CDR2 FQDESV (reference sequence). V dropped 2 bases and J dropped 3; count of bases not matched to a gene: 9. The sample holds many counts of this clonotype. As yet, its antigen is unknown. Template material for each sample was about 560 ng of bulk tumor genomic DNA. Surgical sampling yielded several biopsies per primary tumor (spaced far apart). Untreated, newly diagnosed non-small cell lung cancer patients underwent curative surgery. Donor patients had newly diagnosed non-small cell lung cancer and were having surgery with curative intent. TCR beta CDR3 was amplified by multiplex PCR using 32 V and 13 J primers. Using its own MiXCR run on the multiplex PCR reads, TCRdb lists one record per CDR3 protein. The data hold tens of thousands of distinct CDR3 sequences, with 28% observed a single time.

The V and J genes are TRBV11-1 and TRBJ2-7, with TRBD2 matching over 8 bases. The sequence derives from a man aged 35 to 55 with non-small cell lung cancer. Sequencing was done on a sample of lung tumor tissue. CDR3 bases: TGTGCCAGCAGCTTACAGCGGGGGCTGGGGAGCTACGAGCAGTACTTC. Protein product: CASSLQRGLGSYEQYF.